A single sample gave rise to the 29 T cell receptor beta chains below, sequenced in a study of blood T cell repertoires in COVID-19. Sequenced by immunoSEQ multiplex PCR; TCRdb stores in-frame clones only, minus some. The sample includes just over 60,000 clones, around 85% of them seen just once. The sample comprised peripheral blood. The receptors come from a woman aged 80 or over with active or convalescent COVID-19.

Only a few counts were recorded for this clone. The CDR3 reads CASSLGPPRGEQYF. The CDR3 DNA reads TGTGCCAGCAGCTTGGGTCCACCACGGGGCGAGCAGTACTTC. The chain couples TRBV5-6 to TRBJ2-7, with a possible D match to TRBD2 (5 bases). The germline V gene has CDR1 SGHDT and CDR2 YYEEEE. The CDR3 loop spans 14 amino acids. Trimming pared 0 bases from V and 6 bases from J, leaving 13 bases between.

V gene TRBV7-3 combines with J gene TRBJ2-2; 9 nucleotides align to TRBD2. The CDR3 contains 19 residues. Germline V gene lookup returns CDR1 SGHTA and CDR2 FQGTGA. The ends lost 0 bases at V and 4 bases at J; junction bases unmatched: 12. CDR3 sequence (DNA): TGTGCCAGCAGCTTAACCGGTCGCGGGGGGGCCGGCGGCACCGGGGAGCTGTTTTTT. It encodes CASSLTGRGGAGGTGELFF.

V usage is TRBV29-1 and J usage is TRBJ1-2; TRBD1 matches 9 bases. Germline V gene sequence: CDR1 SQVTM, CDR2 ANQGSEA. This CDR3 contains 15 residues. The trim removed 0 bases at V and 8 bases at J, leaving 10 bases unmatched. The CDR3 DNA sequence: TGCAGCGTTGAAGAGCATGACGGGACAGGGAACGGCTACACCTTC. It yields the protein CSVEEHDGTGNGYTF.

The rearrangement links TRBV28 to TRBJ1-5; 8 nucleotides line up with TRBD1. CDR1 and CDR2 from the germline V gene are MDHEN and SYDVKM. V trimming: 3 bases; J trimming: 4 bases; junction bases outside the gene matches: 8. The CDR3 contains 16 residues. CDR3 protein: CASSLMRQGRNQPQHF. The DNA of the CDR3 is TGTGCCAGCAGTTTGATGAGACAGGGGAGGAATCAGCCCCAGCATTTT.

The chain joins TRBV18 to TRBJ2-7; 7 positions match TRBD1. This CDR3 comprises 14 residues. The junction had 7 bases not matched to a gene; V was cut back by 6 bases and J by 2 bases. CDR1 and CDR2 from the germline V gene are KGHSH and LQKENI. This CDR3 reads CASSRSGTAYEQYF. CDR3 nucleotides: TGTGCCAGCTCTCGATCCGGGACAGCCTACGAGCAGTACTTC.

This clone has more than one count but fewer than ten. The same CDR3 arises from other DNA sequences in this sample as well. The J gene is TRBJ2-1, the V gene TRBV5-1, with TRBD1 identical over 10 bases. This CDR3 is built from 14 residues. CDR1 is SGHRS, CDR2 YFSETQ, per germline. Trimming took 0 bases from V and 6 from J; bases not matched to a gene: 0. CDR3 nucleotides: TGCGCCAGCAGCTTGGGGACAGGGGGCAATGAGCAGTTCTTC. This translates into CASSLGTGGNEQFF.

The chain has TRBV3-1 (or the pseudogene TRBV3-2) and TRBJ2-2, with 9 bases lining up with TRBD1. The CDR3 covers 16 residues. Germline CDR1 and CDR2: LGHDT and YNNKEL (reference sequence). The V segment lost 4 bases and the J segment 0 bases; nucleotides outside the gene matches: 3. CDR3 in DNA: TGTGCCAGCAGCCTAGGACAGGGGTCGAACACCGGGGAGCTGTTTTTT. Protein: CASSLGQGSNTGELFF.

V and J are TRBV5-6 and TRBJ2-3; D gene unclear. The CDR3 covers 15 residues. The V end was cut by 4 bases, the J end by 1 base, with 13 bases between. Germline loops: CDR1 SGHDT, CDR2 YYEEEE. The CDR3 loop is CASSLGSRGTDTQYF. DNA for the CDR3: TGTGCCAGCAGCCTGGGTTCCCGTGGCACAGATACGCAGTATTTT.

The chain couples TRBV7-9 to TRBJ1-4, with D perhaps TRBD1 (6 bases). CDR1 and CDR2 from the germline V gene are SEHNR and FQNEAQ (reference sequence). The CDR3 extends over 14 amino acids. Trimming left V 0 bases short and J 6 bases short, with 8 bases between. The CDR3 DNA reads as TGTGCCAGCAGCTTAGCTTCAGGGGATGAAAAACTGTTTTTT. It yields the protein CASSLASGDEKLFF.

As concerns this clone: One end of the junction varies from germline; a read error may be responsible. The chain links TRBV6-1 to TRBJ1-2; 7 bases align to TRBD1. Looked up from germline, CDR1 is MNHNS and CDR2 is SASEGT. The CDR3 extends over 14 amino acids. The CDR3 nucleotides are TGTGCCAGCAGCGAAGCAGGGGGTCCCTATGGCTACACCTTC. Protein: CASSEAGGPYGYTF.

This clone was detected only once. The chain links TRBV27 to TRBJ1-4, with D uncertain. Per the germline V gene, CDR1 is MNHEY and CDR2 is SMNVEV (reference sequence). The ends were cut back, 3 bases at V and 3 bases at J, with 8 bases in the middle. CDR3 size: 14 residues. CDR3 region: CASSFAGSNEKLFF. The CDR3 coding sequence is TGTGCCAGCAGTTTTGCGGGCTCTAATGAAAAACTGTTTTTT.

The CDR3 loop reads CASSDFGQCSGNQPQHF. As DNA, the CDR3 is TGTGCCAGCAGTGACTTCGGACAGTGCAGTGGCAATCAGCCCCAGCATTTT. This chain links TRBV6-4 with TRBJ1-5; tentative D call: TRBD1 (6 bases). In germline, CDR1 is MRHNA, CDR2 SNTAGT. Deletions cut 1 base from V and 2 bases from J, with 15 bases between. The CDR3 is 17 amino acids.

In its sample, this clone was seen a few times. The CDR3 sequence: CASMRSDMGGLEKLFF. CDR3 DNA: TGTGCCAGCATGCGGTCGGATATGGGGGGGCTTGAAAAACTGTTTTTT. The rearrangement uses TRBV21-1 and TRBJ1-4. TRBV21-1 is a listed pseudogene. The CDR3 is made up of 16 amino acids.

The V call is TRBV7-2, the J call TRBJ2-6; D might be TRBD2 (5 bases). The CDR3 is 14 residues long. The germline V gene has CDR1 SGHTA and CDR2 FQGNSA. The germline V and J ends were trimmed by 5 bases and 2 bases, with 7 bases remaining between them. Here the CDR3 reads CASSISAGANVLTF. CDR3 coding DNA: TGTGCCAGCAGCATTAGCGCTGGGGCCAACGTCCTGACTTTC. Variable domain in full (rest from reference TRBV7-2 and TRBJ2-6): GAGVSQSPSNKVTEKGKDVELRCDPISGHTALYWYRQSLGQGLEFLIYFQGNSAPDKSGLPSDRFSAERTGGSVSTLTIQRTQQEDSAVYLCASSISAGANVLTFGAGSRLTVL.

This chain links TRBV4-2 with TRBJ2-3; 13 nucleotides agree with TRBD2. Unmatched junction bases numbered 7, after V lost 1 base and J lost 0 bases. This CDR3 is built from 19 residues. Germline loops: CDR1 LGHNA, CDR2 YNFKEQ. The chain's CDR3 is CASSQGLAGGATSTDTQYF. The CDR3 nucleotides are TGTGCCAGCAGCCAAGGACTAGCGGGGGGCGCAACTAGCACAGATACGCAGTATTTT.

The rearrangement links TRBV7-3 to TRBJ2-5; the match to TRBD1 covers 7 bases. CDR1 and CDR2 (germline): SGHTA, FQGTGA. The CDR3 length is 14 residues. V was pared by 5 bases and J by 0 bases, with 3 bases of the junction left unmatched. The CDR3 DNA sequence: TGTGCCAGCAGCACAGACAGGGACCAAGAGACCCAGTACTTC. Residues: CASSTDRDQETQYF.

The J gene is TRBJ2-3, the V gene TRBV5-4; 8 bases align to TRBD1. Germline CDR1 SGHNT, CDR2 YYREEE (reference sequence). V gave up 4 bases and J gave up 3 bases; unmatched junction bases: 7. CDR3 length equals 15 residues. The CDR3 here is CASSPDRARTDTQYF. CDR3 nucleotides: TGTGCCAGCAGCCCGGACAGGGCCAGAACAGATACGCAGTATTTT.

The J gene is TRBJ1-1, the V gene TRBV10-3; D call uncertain. CDR3 length: 13 residues. The V gene's germline CDR1 is ENHRY and CDR2 SYGVKD. V was cut by 10 bases and J by 3 bases, with 15 bases left in between. The chain's CDR3 is CATQERGDTEAFF. The DNA of the CDR3 is TGTGCCACCCAAGAGCGTGGCGACACTGAAGCTTTCTTT.

This chain links TRBV10-3 with TRBJ2-3, with D perhaps matching TRBD2 (6 bases). Germline V gene lookup returns CDR1 ENHRY and CDR2 SYGVKD. V was pared by 7 bases and J by 2 bases, with 10 bases between. The CDR3 is 13 residues long. The CDR3 is CAITERATDTQYF. As DNA, the CDR3 is TGTGCCATCACCGAGCGGGCCACAGATACGCAGTATTTT.

Worth noting for this clone: At one of its ends the junction is not consistent with the germline gene, which may arise from a read error. J is TRBJ2-2 and V is TRBV7-7, with D possibly matching TRBD1 (6 bases). In germline, CDR1 is SSHAT, CDR2 FNYEAQ (reference sequence). The CDR3 has 16 amino acids. The CDR3 region has the DNA TGTGCTAGCAGCTTAAGCACAGGGACGAACACCGGGGAGCTGTTTTTT. This sequence encodes CASSLSTGTNTGELFF. The full variable domain, rest sourced from reference TRBV7-7 and TRBJ2-2, is GAGVSQSPRYKVTKRGQDVTLRCDPISSHATLYWYQQALGQGPEFLTYFNYEAQPDKSGLPSDRFSAERPEGSISTLTIQRTEQRDSAMYRCASSLSTGTNTGELFFGEGSRLTVL.

This chain joins TRBV6-5 and TRBJ2-1, with TRBD2 identical over 10 bases. V was clipped by 8 bases and J by 7 bases; unmatched bases: 8. The CDR3 is 14 amino acids. The germline CDR1 and CDR2 sequences are MNHEY and SVGAGI. DNA of the CDR3: TGTGCCAGCCAAGAACTGACTAGCGGGAATGAGCAGTTCTTC. Translation gives CASQELTSGNEQFF.

The DNA of the CDR3 is TGTGCCAGCTCAAAGACAGGGGGCTACAATGAGCAGTTCTTC. It yields the protein CASSKTGGYNEQFF. The chain recombines TRBV9 with TRBJ2-1; TRBD1 matches 9 bases. Germline V lookup: CDR1 SGDLS, CDR2 YYNGEE. The ends lost 7 bases at V and 3 bases at J; junction bases unmatched: 5. This CDR3 spans 14 amino acids.

The rearrangement joins TRBV6-6 to TRBJ2-7, with D perhaps matching TRBD2 (5 bases). CDR3 length equals 12 residues. Germline V lookup: CDR1 MNHNY, CDR2 SVGAGI (reference sequence). V lost 6 bases and J lost 4, with 10 bases in between. CDR3 protein: CASSGVWYEQYF. The CDR3 nucleotides are TGTGCCAGCAGCGGGGTGTGGTACGAGCAGTACTTC.

Only a few counts were recorded for this clone. The chain combines TRBV2 with TRBJ1-1; D is ambiguous. Germline CDR1 is SNHLY and CDR2 is FYNNEI. V was pared by 3 bases and J by 0 bases, with 14 bases between. This CDR3 is built from 16 residues. CDR3 DNA sequence: TGTGCCAGCAGTGACCGAGGGCGGAACATGAACACTGAAGCTTTCTTT. Translation: CASSDRGRNMNTEAFF.

The chain has TRBV7-3 and TRBJ2-2; 9 bases align to TRBD2. Germline trimming cut 8 bases from V and 2 bases from J; bases unmatched to any gene: 9. The germline V gene has CDR1 SGHTA and CDR2 FQGTGA. The CDR3 extends over 16 amino acids. CDR3 nucleotides: TGTGCCAGCGGCAGGGACGGGACTAGCAACACCGGGGAGCTGTTTTTT. This sequence encodes CASGRDGTSNTGELFF.

CDR3 in amino acids: CASSGGGLRVSSYEQYF. The CDR3 bases are TGCGCCAGCAGCGGAGGGGGCCTCCGGGTGAGCTCCTACGAGCAGTACTTC. The chain has TRBV5-1 and TRBJ2-7; TRBD1 might be the D (7 bases). Germline V CDR1 and CDR2: SGHRS, YFSETQ. V was clipped by 4 bases and J by 0 bases, with 20 bases between them. The CDR3 is 17 residues long.

Note on this clone: Since a far larger clone is one base different, this is likely a read error. The chain recombines TRBV2 with TRBJ2-5; 10 positions match TRBD2. The junction had 10 bases not matched to a gene; V was cut back by 4 bases and J by 5 bases. CDR3 length equals 16 residues. Germline CDR1 is SNHLY and CDR2 is FYNNEI. The CDR3: CASSGASGGGGETQYF. CDR3 bases: TGTGCCAGCAGTGGAGCGAGCGGGGGGGGTGGGGAGACCCAGTACTTC.

The chain recombines TRBV27 with TRBJ2-7; maybe TRBD2 (5 bases). This CDR3 is 17 amino acids long. CDR1 MNHEY and CDR2 SMNVEV come from the germline V gene (reference sequence). V lost 3 bases to trimming and J lost 1 base, with 19 bases between them. CDR3 in DNA: TGTGCCAGCAGTTTTACTCGGGGTGGCGCCGGGTCCTACGAGCAGTACTTC. This encodes CASSFTRGGAGSYEQYF.

The gene calls are TRBV28 and TRBJ1-2; D is ambiguous. The CDR3 runs 15 residues. The V gene lost 6 bases and the J gene lost 4 bases, with 18 bases spanning the gap. Per germline, CDR1 MDHEN and CDR2 SYDVKM. The chain's CDR3 is CASSGGGWSGYGYTF. The DNA for the CDR3 is TGTGCCAGCAGCGGTGGTGGGTGGTCGGGCTATGGCTACACCTTC.